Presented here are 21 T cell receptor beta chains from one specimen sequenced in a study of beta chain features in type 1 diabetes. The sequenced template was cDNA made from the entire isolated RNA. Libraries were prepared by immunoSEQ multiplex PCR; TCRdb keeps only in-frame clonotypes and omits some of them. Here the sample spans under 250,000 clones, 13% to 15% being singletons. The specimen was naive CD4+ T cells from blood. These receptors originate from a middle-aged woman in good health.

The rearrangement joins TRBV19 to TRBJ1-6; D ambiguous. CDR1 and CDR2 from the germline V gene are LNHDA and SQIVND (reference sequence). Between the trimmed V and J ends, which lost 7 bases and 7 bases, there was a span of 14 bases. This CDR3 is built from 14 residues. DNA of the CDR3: TGTGCCAGTAACATAGACGGTACGAATTCACCCCTCCACTTT. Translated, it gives CASNIDGTNSPLHF. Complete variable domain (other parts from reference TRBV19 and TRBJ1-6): DGGITQSPKYLFRKEGQNVTLSCEQNLNHDAMYWYRQDPGQGLRLIYYSQIVNDFQKGDIAEGYSVSREKKESFPLTVTSAQKNPTAFYLCASNIDGTNSPLHFGNGTRLTVT.

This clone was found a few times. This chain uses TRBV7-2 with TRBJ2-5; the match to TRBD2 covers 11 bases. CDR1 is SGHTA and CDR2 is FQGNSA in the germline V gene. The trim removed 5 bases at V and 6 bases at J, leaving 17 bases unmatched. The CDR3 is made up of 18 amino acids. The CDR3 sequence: CASSDLGISGGAVKTQYF. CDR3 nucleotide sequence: TGTGCCAGCAGCGACTTGGGTATTAGCGGGGGGGCCGTGAAGACCCAGTACTTC. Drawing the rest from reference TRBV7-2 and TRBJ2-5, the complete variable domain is GAGVSQSPSNKVTEKGKDVELRCDPISGHTALYWYRQSLGQGLEFLIYFQGNSAPDKSGLPSDRFSAERTGGSVSTLTIQRTQQEDSAVYLCASSDLGISGGAVKTQYFGPGTRLLVL.

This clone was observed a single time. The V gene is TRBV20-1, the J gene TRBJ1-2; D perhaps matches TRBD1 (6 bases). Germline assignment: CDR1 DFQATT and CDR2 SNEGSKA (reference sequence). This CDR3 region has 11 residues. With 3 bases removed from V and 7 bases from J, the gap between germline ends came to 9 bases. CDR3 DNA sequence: TGCAGTGCTAGTGTACAGGGTGGCTACACCTTC. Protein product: CSASVQGGYTF.

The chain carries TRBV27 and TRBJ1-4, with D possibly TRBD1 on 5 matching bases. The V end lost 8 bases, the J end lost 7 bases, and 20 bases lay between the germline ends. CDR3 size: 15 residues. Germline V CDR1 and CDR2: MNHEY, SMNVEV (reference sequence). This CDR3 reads CASSLRQFSGEKLFF. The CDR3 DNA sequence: TGTGCCAGCTCTCTGAGACAGTTCTCGGGTGAAAAACTGTTTTTT.

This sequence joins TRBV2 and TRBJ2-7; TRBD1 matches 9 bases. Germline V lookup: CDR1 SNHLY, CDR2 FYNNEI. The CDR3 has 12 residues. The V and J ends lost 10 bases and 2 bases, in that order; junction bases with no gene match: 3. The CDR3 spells CATGTGPYEQYF. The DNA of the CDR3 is TGTGCCACCGGGACAGGGCCCTACGAGCAGTACTTC. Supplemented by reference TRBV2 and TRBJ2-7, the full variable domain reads EPEVTQTPSHQVTQMGQEVILRCVPISNHLYFYWYRQILGQKVEFLVSFYNNEISEKSEIFDDQFSVERPDGSNFTLKIRSTKLEDSAMYFCATGTGPYEQYFGPGTRLTVT.

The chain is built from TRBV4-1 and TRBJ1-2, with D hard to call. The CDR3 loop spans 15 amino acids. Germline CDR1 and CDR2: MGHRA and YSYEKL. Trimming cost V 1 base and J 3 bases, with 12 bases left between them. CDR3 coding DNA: TGCGCCAGCAGCCAAGCAGGCGCAGGCGACTATGGCTACACCTTC. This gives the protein CASSQAGAGDYGYTF.

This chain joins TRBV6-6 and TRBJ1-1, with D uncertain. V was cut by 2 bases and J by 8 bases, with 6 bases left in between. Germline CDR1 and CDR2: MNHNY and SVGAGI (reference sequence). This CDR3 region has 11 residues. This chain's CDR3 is CASSYEVEAFF. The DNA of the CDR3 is TGTGCCAGCAGTTACGAGGTCGAAGCTTTCTTT.

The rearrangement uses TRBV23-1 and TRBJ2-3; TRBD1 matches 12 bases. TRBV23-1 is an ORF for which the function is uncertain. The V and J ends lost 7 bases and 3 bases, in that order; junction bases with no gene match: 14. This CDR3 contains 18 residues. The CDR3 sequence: CASTHTGTGGFMTDTQYF. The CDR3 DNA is TGCGCCAGCACCCATACCGGGACAGGGGGCTTTATGACAGATACGCAGTATTTT.

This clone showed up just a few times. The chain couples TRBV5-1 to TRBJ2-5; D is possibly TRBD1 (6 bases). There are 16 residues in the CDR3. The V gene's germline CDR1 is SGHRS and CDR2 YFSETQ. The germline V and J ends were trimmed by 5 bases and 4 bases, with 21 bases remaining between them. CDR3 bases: TGCGCCAGCAGTCAGTCCCTTATACAGGGACGAGAGACCCAGTACTTC. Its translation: CASSQSLIQGRETQYF.

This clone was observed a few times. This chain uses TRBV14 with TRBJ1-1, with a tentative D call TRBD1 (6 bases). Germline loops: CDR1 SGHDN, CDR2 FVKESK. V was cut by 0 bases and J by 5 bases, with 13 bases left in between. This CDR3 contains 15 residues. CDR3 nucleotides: TGTGCCAGCAGCCAAGATCAGGGGCGTAGGACTGAAGCTTTCTTT. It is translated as CASSQDQGRRTEAFF.

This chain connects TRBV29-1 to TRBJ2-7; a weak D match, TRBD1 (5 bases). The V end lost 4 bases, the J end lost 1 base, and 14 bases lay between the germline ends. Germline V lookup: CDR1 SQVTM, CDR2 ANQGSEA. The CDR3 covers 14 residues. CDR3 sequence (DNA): TGCAGCGTTGGCAGGACAACTGATTCCTACGAGCAGTACTTC. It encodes CSVGRTTDSYEQYF.

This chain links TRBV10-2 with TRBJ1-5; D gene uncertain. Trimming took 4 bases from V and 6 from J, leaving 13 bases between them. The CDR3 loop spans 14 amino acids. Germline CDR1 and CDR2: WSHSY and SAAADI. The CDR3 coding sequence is TGCGCCAGCAGTGGAGGGATAATAGCTCAGCCCCAGCATTTT. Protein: CASSGGIIAQPQHF.

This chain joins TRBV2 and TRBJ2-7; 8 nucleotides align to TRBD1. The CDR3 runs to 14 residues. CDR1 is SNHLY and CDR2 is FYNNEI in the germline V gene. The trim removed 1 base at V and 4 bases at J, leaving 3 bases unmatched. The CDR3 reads CASSEDRGAYEQYF. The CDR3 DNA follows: TGTGCCAGCAGTGAAGACAGGGGGGCGTACGAGCAGTACTTC. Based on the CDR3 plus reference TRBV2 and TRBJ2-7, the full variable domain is EPEVTQTPSHQVTQMGQEVILRCVPISNHLYFYWYRQILGQKVEFLVSFYNNEISEKSEIFDDQFSVERPDGSNFTLKIRSTKLEDSAMYFCASSEDRGAYEQYFGPGTRLTVT.

Here the CDR3 DNA reads TGTGCCAGCAGCTTTCGCACTTCACCCTATGGCTACACCTTC. It translates to CASSFRTSPYGYTF. V gene TRBV7-9 combines with J gene TRBJ1-2; D gene uncertain. The V and J ends lost 3 bases and 4 bases respectively, with 12 bases between them. Germline V gene sequence: CDR1 SEHNR, CDR2 FQNEAQ (reference sequence). The CDR3 spans 14 residues.

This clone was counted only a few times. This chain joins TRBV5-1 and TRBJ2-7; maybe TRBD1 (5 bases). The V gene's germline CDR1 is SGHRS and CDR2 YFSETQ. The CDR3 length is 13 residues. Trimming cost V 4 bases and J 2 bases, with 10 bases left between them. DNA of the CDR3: TGCGCCAGCAGCGTCAGGGAAGCCTACGAGCAGTACTTC. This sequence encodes CASSVREAYEQYF.

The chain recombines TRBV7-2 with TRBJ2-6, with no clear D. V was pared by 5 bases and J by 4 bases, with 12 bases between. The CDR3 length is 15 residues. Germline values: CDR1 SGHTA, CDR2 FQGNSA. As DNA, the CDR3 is TGTGCCAGCAGCCCCCAGTTGTTGGGGGCCAACGTCCTGACTTTC. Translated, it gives CASSPQLLGANVLTF.

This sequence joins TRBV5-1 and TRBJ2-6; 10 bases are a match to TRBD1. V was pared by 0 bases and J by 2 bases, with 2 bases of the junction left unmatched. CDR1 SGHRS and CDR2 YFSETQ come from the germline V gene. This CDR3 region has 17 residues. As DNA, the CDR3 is TGCGCCAGCAGCTTGGCCGGGACAGGGGCTGGGGCCAACGTCCTGACTTTC. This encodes CASSLAGTGAGANVLTF.

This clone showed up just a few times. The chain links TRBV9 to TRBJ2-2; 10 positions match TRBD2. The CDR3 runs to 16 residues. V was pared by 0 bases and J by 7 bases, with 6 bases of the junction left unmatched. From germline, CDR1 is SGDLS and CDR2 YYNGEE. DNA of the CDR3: TGTGCCAGCAGCGTAGGGACTAGCGGTGGGGGCGGGGAGCTGTTTTTT. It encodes CASSVGTSGGGGELFF.

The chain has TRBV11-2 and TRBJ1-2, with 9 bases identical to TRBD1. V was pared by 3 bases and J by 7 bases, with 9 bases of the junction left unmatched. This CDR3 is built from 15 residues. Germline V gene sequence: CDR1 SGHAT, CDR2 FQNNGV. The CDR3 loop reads CASSFLQGAIGGYTF. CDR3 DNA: TGTGCCAGCAGCTTTCTACAGGGGGCTATAGGTGGCTACACCTTC.

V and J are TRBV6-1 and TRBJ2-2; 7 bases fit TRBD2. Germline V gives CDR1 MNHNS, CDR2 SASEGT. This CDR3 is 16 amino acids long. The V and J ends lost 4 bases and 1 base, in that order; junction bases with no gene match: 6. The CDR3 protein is CASSGGGSGNTGELFF. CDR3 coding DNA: TGTGCCAGCAGTGGGGGGGGTAGCGGGAACACCGGGGAGCTGTTTTTT.

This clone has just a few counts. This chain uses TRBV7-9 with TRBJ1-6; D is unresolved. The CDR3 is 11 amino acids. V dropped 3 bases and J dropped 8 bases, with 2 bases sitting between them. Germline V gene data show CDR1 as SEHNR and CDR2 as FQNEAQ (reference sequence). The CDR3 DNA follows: TGTGCCAGCAGCTTCGATTCACCCCTCCACTTT. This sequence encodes CASSFDSPLHF.